The rows below give T cell receptor beta chains drawn from one sample of a study of OX40 agonist ivuxolimab in advanced cancers. Some clones are missing from TCRdb's copy, which holds only in-frame ones; the method was immunoSEQ multiplex PCR. The sample gives 30,000 to 40,000 clones, around four fifths of which show up once; approximately 22% is in the top ten. The sample was CD4+ or CD8+ T cells sorted from blood, taken in a trial of the OX40 agonist ivuxolimab. These receptors all stem from an adult with an advanced solid tumor such as melanoma, head and neck, liver or kidney cancer. Each CDR3 is given with its conserved first and last residue. Each record gives: clone size, V gene, D gene, J gene, CDR3 DNA, CDR3 protein. A D gene is named only where the DNA matches it firmly. Size tells how often a clone was seen (once, few, many) or the class of an expanded clone, and some rows leave it out.

abundance: -; v_gene: TRBV19; d_gene: -; j_gene: TRBJ1-2; CDR3nt: TGTGCCAGTAGTATAGCCGGGGATTATGGCTACACCTTC; CDR3aa: CASSIAGDYGYTF
abundance: -; v_gene: TRBV2; d_gene: -; j_gene: TRBJ1-6; CDR3nt: TGTGCCAGCAGTTCTGGATCGCCGATGGGTTCACCCCTCCACTTT; CDR3aa: CASSSGSPMGSPLHF
abundance: -; v_gene: TRBV4-1; d_gene: -; j_gene: TRBJ1-3; CDR3nt: TGCGCCAGCAGCCAAGATCACCGGGCTACTGGAAACACCATATATTTT; CDR3aa: CASSQDHRATGNTIYF
abundance: -; v_gene: TRBV19; d_gene: TRBD2; j_gene: TRBJ2-2; CDR3nt: TGTGCCAGCACCCCGTTAGCGGGAGTCACCGGGGAGCTGTTTTTT; CDR3aa: CASTPLAGVTGELFF
abundance: -; v_gene: TRBV21-1; d_gene: -; j_gene: TRBJ2-7; CDR3nt: TGTGCCAGCAGCTTTCGAGATCCAGCGGGAGGGCCTACCTACGAGCAGTACTTC; CDR3aa: CASSFRDPAGGPTYEQYF
abundance: once; v_gene: TRBV7-9; d_gene: TRBD1; j_gene: TRBJ1-2; CDR3nt: TGTGCCAGCAGCTCCTCGGGACAGGGCCCACATGGCTACACCTTC; CDR3aa: CASSSSGQGPHGYTF
abundance: -; v_gene: TRBV7-9; d_gene: TRBD1; j_gene: TRBJ1-1; CDR3nt: TGTGCCAGCAGCTCAGGGGGGGGCGGGAACACTGAAGCTTTCTTT; CDR3aa: CASSSGGGGNTEAFF
abundance: -; v_gene: TRBV9; d_gene: -; j_gene: TRBJ2-4; CDR3nt: TGTGCCAGCAGCCCCGTGGGGGCTAGCAGCACCAAAAACATTCAGTACTTC; CDR3aa: CASSPVGASSTKNIQYF
abundance: -; v_gene: TRBV7-3; d_gene: TRBD2; j_gene: TRBJ2-3; CDR3nt: TGTGCCAGCAGCTTAAACCCGGGGGGACTAGCGGGGATCACAGATACGCAGTATTTT; CDR3aa: CASSLNPGGLAGITDTQYF
abundance: -; v_gene: TRBV2; d_gene: -; j_gene: TRBJ2-5; CDR3nt: TGTGCCAGCATGCCCAGTTCAGGTGAAAAGACCCAGTACTTC; CDR3aa: CASMPSSGEKTQYF
abundance: -; v_gene: TRBV7-9; d_gene: TRBD1; j_gene: TRBJ2-6; CDR3nt: TGTGCCAGCAGCTCAACCTCGGGACAGGTCCTCTCTGGGGCCAACGTCCTGACTTTC; CDR3aa: CASSSTSGQVLSGANVLTF
abundance: -; v_gene: TRBV2; d_gene: TRBD1; j_gene: TRBJ2-5; CDR3nt: TGTGCCAGCAGTGAAGGGTGGACAGGGGGAGAGACCCAGTACTTC; CDR3aa: CASSEGWTGGETQYF
abundance: -; v_gene: TRBV28; d_gene: -; j_gene: TRBJ2-4; CDR3nt: TGTGCCAGTTCCTCTGTGAGGAACATTCAGTACTTC; CDR3aa: CASSSVRNIQYF
abundance: -; v_gene: TRBV19; d_gene: TRBD1; j_gene: TRBJ2-5; CDR3nt: TGTGCCAGTAGTATCGTCAGGGGGCACGAGACCCAGTACTTC; CDR3aa: CASSIVRGHETQYF
abundance: -; v_gene: TRBV5-1; d_gene: -; j_gene: TRBJ2-7; CDR3nt: TGCGCCAGCAGTTTCGACATCCTCTACGAGCAGTACTTC; CDR3aa: CASSFDILYEQYF
abundance: -; v_gene: TRBV5-1; d_gene: -; j_gene: TRBJ1-5; CDR3nt: TGCGCCAGCAGCCCCCTCCCGACAGGCGTTAATAGTCAGCCCCAGCATTTT; CDR3aa: CASSPLPTGVNSQPQHF
abundance: once; v_gene: TRBV5-4; d_gene: -; j_gene: TRBJ2-1; CDR3nt: TGTGCCAGCAGCTTGGCTGGGTGGCGGGACAATGAGCAGTTCTTC; CDR3aa: CASSLAGWRDNEQFF
abundance: -; v_gene: TRBV29-1; d_gene: TRBD2; j_gene: TRBJ2-3; CDR3nt: TGCAGCGTTGAAAGGGGACTAGCGGGTTGGGTAGATACGCAGTATTTT; CDR3aa: CSVERGLAGWVDTQYF
abundance: -; v_gene: TRBV6-5; d_gene: -; j_gene: TRBJ2-1; CDR3nt: TGTGCCAGCAGTCCGAGCTCCTACAATGAGCAGTTCTTC; CDR3aa: CASSPSSYNEQFF
abundance: once; v_gene: TRBV2; d_gene: -; j_gene: TRBJ1-1; CDR3nt: TGTGCCAGCAGTGAAGAGACTGAAGCTTTCTTT; CDR3aa: CASSEETEAFF
abundance: -; v_gene: TRBV4-3; d_gene: -; j_gene: TRBJ1-3; CDR3nt: TGCGCCAGCAGCCAATATATCCTGGACAAACTGAACTCTGGAAACACCATATATTTT; CDR3aa: CASSQYILDKLNSGNTIYF
abundance: -; v_gene: TRBV9; d_gene: TRBD1; j_gene: TRBJ2-7; CDR3nt: TGTGCCAGCAGCGTCGGGGGAGGACAGGGCTACGAGCAGTACTTC; CDR3aa: CASSVGGGQGYEQYF
abundance: -; v_gene: TRBV6-5; d_gene: TRBD2; j_gene: TRBJ2-7; CDR3nt: TGTGCCAGCAGAATAGGGCTAGCGGTGAACGAGCAGTACTTC; CDR3aa: CASRIGLAVNEQYF
abundance: -; v_gene: TRBV5-1; d_gene: -; j_gene: TRBJ2-1; CDR3nt: TGCGCCAGCAGAATCCCCTCCCTGGAGCAGTTCTTC; CDR3aa: CASRIPSLEQFF
abundance: -; v_gene: TRBV23-1; d_gene: TRBD2; j_gene: TRBJ2-4; CDR3nt: TGCGCCAGCAGTCGCTCTTTCCAAGGACTAGCGGGAAATCTAGCCAAAAACATTCAGTACTTC; CDR3aa: CASSRSFQGLAGNLAKNIQYF
abundance: -; v_gene: TRBV28; d_gene: TRBD1; j_gene: TRBJ1-5; CDR3nt: TGTGCCAGCAGAGGACAGGCGATCAATCAGCCCCAGCATTTT; CDR3aa: CASRGQAINQPQHF
abundance: -; v_gene: TRBV4-1; d_gene: -; j_gene: TRBJ1-6; CDR3nt: TGCGCCAGCAGCCAAGATGTGGGGACCTATAATTCACCCCTCCACTTT; CDR3aa: CASSQDVGTYNSPLHF
abundance: -; v_gene: TRBV5-1; d_gene: -; j_gene: TRBJ2-3; CDR3nt: TGCGCCAGCAGCCTCGAACCGTGGGATACGCAGTATTTT; CDR3aa: CASSLEPWDTQYF
abundance: -; v_gene: TRBV7-9; d_gene: -; j_gene: TRBJ2-5; CDR3nt: TGTGCCAGCAGCGAGGGGTTTAGGGGCCAAGAGACCCAGTACTTC; CDR3aa: CASSEGFRGQETQYF
abundance: -; v_gene: TRBV27; d_gene: TRBD2; j_gene: TRBJ2-3; CDR3nt: TGTGCCAGCAGACTAGCGGGAGGGCAAGATACGCAGTATTTT; CDR3aa: CASRLAGGQDTQYF
abundance: -; v_gene: TRBV4-2; d_gene: TRBD1; j_gene: TRBJ2-1; CDR3nt: TGTGCCAGCAAGGGGGCGGCTTACAATGAGCAGTTCTTC; CDR3aa: CASKGAAYNEQFF
abundance: -; v_gene: TRBV2; d_gene: -; j_gene: TRBJ1-5; CDR3nt: TGTGCCAGCAGTGACGAGGGGTACAGCAATCAGCCCCAGCATTTT; CDR3aa: CASSDEGYSNQPQHF
abundance: -; v_gene: TRBV19; d_gene: -; j_gene: TRBJ1-1; CDR3nt: TGTGCCAGTAGTATCTCCCCCACAGGGTTGAACACTGAAGCTTTCTTT; CDR3aa: CASSISPTGLNTEAFF
abundance: once; v_gene: TRBV27; d_gene: TRBD1; j_gene: TRBJ2-3; CDR3nt: TGTGCCAGCAGTTTCCAATCGACAGGGGTTGTGACAGATACGCAGTATTTT; CDR3aa: CASSFQSTGVVTDTQYF
abundance: -; v_gene: TRBV28; d_gene: -; j_gene: TRBJ1-3; CDR3nt: TGTGCCAGCAGTTTGCTGGTTTCCTCTGGAAACACCATATATTTT; CDR3aa: CASSLLVSSGNTIYF
abundance: -; v_gene: TRBV6-5; d_gene: -; j_gene: TRBJ1-4; CDR3nt: TGTGCCAGCAGTTACTCGAAAGGGGAAAAACTGTTTTTT; CDR3aa: CASSYSKGEKLFF
abundance: -; v_gene: TRBV2; d_gene: TRBD2; j_gene: TRBJ2-3; CDR3nt: TGTGCCAGCAGCCGAGGAGCGGGAGGCAAGGATACGCAGTATTTT; CDR3aa: CASSRGAGGKDTQYF
abundance: -; v_gene: TRBV6-5; d_gene: -; j_gene: TRBJ2-2; CDR3nt: TGTGCCAGCAGGAGTAACAGGAACACCGGGGAGCTGTTTTTT; CDR3aa: CASRSNRNTGELFF
abundance: -; v_gene: TRBV19; d_gene: TRBD1; j_gene: TRBJ2-6; CDR3nt: TGTGCCAGTAGTCCGGGACAGAACTCTGGGGCCAACGTCCTGACTTTC; CDR3aa: CASSPGQNSGANVLTF
abundance: -; v_gene: TRBV28; d_gene: -; j_gene: TRBJ1-2; CDR3nt: TGTGCCAGCAGTTTATCCTCCAACTATGGCTACACCTTC; CDR3aa: CASSLSSNYGYTF
abundance: -; v_gene: TRBV11-2; d_gene: TRBD1; j_gene: TRBJ1-3; CDR3nt: TGTGCCAGCACCCTGGGACAGGTCTCTGGAAACACCATATATTTT; CDR3aa: CASTLGQVSGNTIYF
abundance: -; v_gene: TRBV19; d_gene: TRBD1; j_gene: TRBJ2-2; CDR3nt: TGTGCCAGTAGTATCGGGACAGAACGCACCGGGGAGCTGTTTTTT; CDR3aa: CASSIGTERTGELFF